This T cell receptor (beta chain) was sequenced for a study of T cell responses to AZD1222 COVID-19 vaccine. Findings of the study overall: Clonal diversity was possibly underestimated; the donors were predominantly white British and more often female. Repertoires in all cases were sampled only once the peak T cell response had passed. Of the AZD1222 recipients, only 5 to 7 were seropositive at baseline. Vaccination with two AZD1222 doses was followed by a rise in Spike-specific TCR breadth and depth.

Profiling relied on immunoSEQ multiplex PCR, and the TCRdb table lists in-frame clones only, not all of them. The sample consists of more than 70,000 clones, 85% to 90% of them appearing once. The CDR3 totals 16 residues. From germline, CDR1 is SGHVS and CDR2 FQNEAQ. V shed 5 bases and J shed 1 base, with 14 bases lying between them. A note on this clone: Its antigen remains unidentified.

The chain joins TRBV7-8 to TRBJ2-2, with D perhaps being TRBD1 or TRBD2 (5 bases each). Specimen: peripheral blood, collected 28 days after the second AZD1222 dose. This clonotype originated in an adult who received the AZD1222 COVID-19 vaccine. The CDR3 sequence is CASSPRGTVNTGELFF. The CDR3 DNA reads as TGTGCCAGCAGCCCCCGTGGGACGGTGAACACCGGGGAGCTGTTTTTT.